This TCR beta chain originates from a study of identical twins. The CDR3 has 14 amino acids. The V gene lost 3 bases and the J gene lost 3 bases, with 12 bases spanning the gap. cDNA carried unique molecular identifiers, and a universal primer site was added by template switching. TCRdb used MiXCR to reprocess the 5' RACE reads, holding one entry per CDR3 protein. The sample yields 600,000 to 700,000 distinct CDR3 sequences, approximately 21% seen once. In addition, the sample was reused for a study of T cells expressing NK-cell markers. That paper adds: With respect to HCMV, seven of the eight sequenced donors were seropositive, and one was seronegative. Roughly six donors showed dominant NKG2C+ clonotypes comprising about 1.0-7.5% of their CD8+ T cells.

The rearrangement uses TRBV12-3 or TRBV12-4 and TRBJ2-7; D possibly uses TRBD1 or TRBD2 (5 bases each). The specimen was PBMCs. The clonotype comes from a young woman in good health. Written as DNA, the CDR3 is TGTGCCAGCAGTTTTGGGGGAGCCTTCTACGAGCAGTACTTC. Translation: CASSFGGAFYEQYF.